The 19 T cell receptor beta chains given below trace back to one sample, sequenced in a study of blood T cell repertoires in COVID-19 (TCRdb year 2020). To prepare the library, the immunoSEQ multiplex PCR assay was applied. TCRdb limited this immuneACCESS table to in-frame rearrangements with V and J called. A share of clones is missing; checked studies link under half to unresolved V genes, and the rest is unexplained. Here the sample has some 140,000 clones; over 60% occur a single time. The top ten clonotypes cover around 14% of the sample. Sequencing was performed on peripheral blood. Source of these receptors: a man older than 75 with acute or convalescent COVID-19.

The V call is TRBV5-1, the J call TRBJ2-4, with 7 bases that match TRBD1. This CDR3 is 17 amino acids long. Per germline, CDR1 SGHRS and CDR2 YFSETQ. Unmatched junction bases numbered 8, after V lost 2 bases and J lost 0 bases. In DNA, the CDR3 is TGCGCCAGCAGCTTTGGAAGGGACAGTCTAGCCAAAAACATTCAGTACTTC. The encoded protein is CASSFGRDSLAKNIQYF.

The J gene is TRBJ1-3, the V gene TRBV7-2, with D maybe TRBD1 (5 bases). Germline V CDR1 and CDR2: SGHTA, FQGNSA. The CDR3 spans 14 residues. V was trimmed by 5 bases and J by 0 bases, leaving 8 bases between them. The CDR3 reads CASSPGFSGNTIYF. The CDR3 nucleotides are TGTGCCAGCAGCCCAGGGTTCTCTGGAAACACCATATATTTT. The complete variable domain, with remaining parts taken from reference TRBV7-2 and TRBJ1-3, reads GAGVSQSPSNKVTEKGKDVELRCDPISGHTALYWYRQSLGQGLEFLIYFQGNSAPDKSGLPSDRFSAERTGGSVSTLTIQRTQQEDSAVYLCASSPGFSGNTIYFGEGSWLTVV.

V gene TRBV7-2 combines with J gene TRBJ2-7, with D perhaps matching TRBD1 (5 bases). V shed 1 base and J shed 7 bases, with 20 bases lying between them. The germline CDR1 and CDR2 sequences are SGHTA and FQGNSA. The CDR3 is 16 amino acids. The CDR3 loop reads CASSLVLQGPSGEQYF. The CDR3 DNA is TGTGCCAGCAGCTTAGTTTTGCAGGGCCCTAGTGGGGAGCAGTACTTC. The whole variable domain, filled in from reference TRBV7-2 and TRBJ2-7, reads GAGVSQSPSNKVTEKGKDVELRCDPISGHTALYWYRQSLGQGLEFLIYFQGNSAPDKSGLPSDRFSAERTGGSVSTLTIQRTQQEDSAVYLCASSLVLQGPSGEQYFGPGTRLTVT.

The rearrangement links TRBV30 to TRBJ1-2; weak D call: TRBD1 (6 bases). Germline V lookup: CDR1 GTSNPN, CDR2 SVGIG (reference sequence). The CDR3 consists of 13 residues. V was shortened by 3 bases and J by 8 bases, with 16 bases between the two germline ends. The CDR3 DNA is TGTGCCTGGAGCCCTACAGGGTATGGGGGCTACACCTTC. Residues: CAWSPTGYGGYTF.

This clone was counted a few times. The chain has TRBV18 and TRBJ2-5, with D tentatively TRBD1 (6 bases). The CDR3 covers 13 residues. CDR1 KGHSH and CDR2 LQKENI come from the germline V gene. Trimming stripped 5 bases from V and 5 bases from J, with 12 bases between. The CDR3 DNA is TGTGCCAGCTCAGGGACATCGGGGGAGACCCAGTACTTC. Translated, it gives CASSGTSGETQYF.

This chain links TRBV28 with TRBJ2-7; 7 bases are shared with TRBD1. The germline gives CDR1 MDHEN, CDR2 SYDVKM. Germline trimming cut 5 bases from V and 6 bases from J; bases unmatched to any gene: 10. The CDR3 loop spans 14 amino acids. CDR3 residues: CASSPTGWSAEQYF. CDR3 DNA sequence: TGTGCCAGCAGTCCGACAGGGTGGTCAGCCGAGCAGTACTTC.

CDR3 in DNA: TGTGCCAGCAGCCAAGGAGGCAGGGGGCGCTGGGAGACCCAGTACTTC. It specifies CASSQGGRGRWETQYF. The rearrangement links TRBV14 to TRBJ2-5, with 8 bases that match TRBD1. The V and J ends lost 1 base and 5 bases, in that order; junction bases with no gene match: 9. CDR3 length: 16 amino acids. CDR1 is SGHDN and CDR2 is FVKESK in the germline V gene.

The rearrangement links TRBV28 to TRBJ1-6; no clear D gene. Trimming stripped 4 bases from V and 1 base from J, with 5 bases between. Germline V gives CDR1 MDHEN, CDR2 SYDVKM. This CDR3 spans 14 amino acids. The CDR3 reads CASSSGSYNSPLHF. Here the CDR3 DNA reads TGTGCCAGCAGTTCGGGATCCTATAATTCACCCCTCCACTTT.

This clone turned up a few times. The CDR3 DNA sequence: TGTGCCAGCAGCTTAGGCTTGGGAGGGACAGCTTTCTTT. This sequence encodes CASSLGLGGTAFF. V is TRBV7-9 and J is TRBJ1-1; D is possibly TRBD1 (5 bases). CDR1 is SEHNR, CDR2 FQNEAQ, per germline (reference sequence). Trimming removed 1 base from V and 10 bases from J, with 13 bases in between. This CDR3 region has 13 residues.

The chain recombines TRBV5-1 with TRBJ2-1; 11 bases are a match to TRBD2. The CDR3 sequence is 15 residues long. V lost 0 bases and J lost 10; bases outside the gene matches: 6. Germline CDR1 and CDR2: SGHRS and YFSETQ. CDR3 in DNA: TGCGCCAGCAGCTTGGGGCTAGCGGGGGGTTACGAGCAGTTCTTC. It is translated as CASSLGLAGGYEQFF.

This chain connects TRBV9 to TRBJ1-5; D is perhaps TRBD1 (5 bases). This CDR3 is 15 amino acids long. Germline values: CDR1 SGDLS, CDR2 YYNGEE. Trimming shortened V by 0 bases and J by 0 bases, and 7 bases separated the two germline ends. The CDR3, as DNA: TGTGCCAGCAGCGTAGAAGGGGATAGCAATCAGCCCCAGCATTTT. Translation gives CASSVEGDSNQPQHF.

This rearrangement joins TRBV29-1 to TRBJ1-1; unclear D gene. CDR1 is SQVTM, CDR2 ANQGSEA, per germline. The CDR3 loop spans 11 amino acids. V was clipped by 6 bases and J by 3 bases, with 8 bases between them. CDR3 in DNA: TGCAGCGTCTCGGACTACACTGAAGCTTTCTTT. As protein: CSVSDYTEAFF.

The chain links TRBV4-2 to TRBJ1-4, with D tentatively TRBD1 (6 bases). From germline, CDR1 is LGHNA and CDR2 YNFKEQ. CDR3 length: 18 residues. V was cut by 0 bases and J by 4 bases, with 18 bases left in between. CDR3 loop: CASSQDQWQGLVNEKLFF. The CDR3 nucleotides read TGTGCCAGCAGCCAAGATCAATGGCAGGGGTTAGTTAATGAAAAACTGTTTTTT.

V usage is TRBV28 and J usage is TRBJ1-1; D may be TRBD1 (6 bases). V gave up 7 bases and J gave up 3 bases, with 12 bases separating them. The CDR3 loop spans 13 amino acids. Germline V gene sequence: CDR1 MDHEN, CDR2 SYDVKM. The CDR3 region is CASKRGFYTEAFF. The CDR3 DNA follows: TGTGCCAGCAAAAGGGGGTTTTACACTGAAGCTTTCTTT.

The chain links TRBV7-2 to TRBJ1-1; tentatively, D is TRBD1 (5 bases). CDR1 is SGHTA and CDR2 is FQGNSA in the germline V gene. The V end lost 5 bases, the J end lost 3 bases, and 13 bases lay between the germline ends. This CDR3 contains 14 residues. The DNA for the CDR3 is TGTGCCAGCAGCCTATCACAGGAGTACACTGAAGCTTTCTTT. It encodes CASSLSQEYTEAFF.

The rearrangement links TRBV7-2 to TRBJ2-3; maybe TRBD2 (6 bases). CDR3 length: 13 residues. Germline CDR1 SGHTA, CDR2 FQGNSA. Trimming took off 4 bases at V and 6 bases at J, with 11 bases between the two ends. The CDR3 nucleotides read TGTGCCAGCAGCTCACATGCGGGGGATACGCAGTATTTT. Its protein product is CASSSHAGDTQYF.

The CDR3 here is CASSQIRQGAGGYTF. The CDR3 region has the DNA TGTGCCAGCAGTCAAATAAGACAGGGGGCGGGTGGCTACACCTTC. V usage is TRBV6-6 and J usage is TRBJ1-2, with 10 bases matching TRBD1. V was clipped by 5 bases and J by 7 bases; unmatched bases: 10. CDR1 and CDR2 (germline): MNHNY, SVGAGI (reference sequence). This CDR3 is 15 amino acids long.

This chain connects TRBV28 to TRBJ2-3; 9 positions match TRBD2. J was trimmed by 2 bases and V by 5 bases; bases with no gene match: 8. The CDR3 consists of 16 residues. From germline, CDR1 is MDHEN and CDR2 SYDVKM. The CDR3 DNA sequence: TGTGCCAGCAGTGCCCTCCTAGCGGGAAACACAGATACGCAGTATTTT. Translation: CASSALLAGNTDTQYF.

The V and J genes are TRBV6-2 or TRBV6-3 and TRBJ1-2, with D tentatively TRBD1 (5 bases). With 4 bases removed from V and 5 bases from J, the gap between germline ends came to 14 bases. CDR1 is MNHEY, CDR2 SVGEGT, per germline. The CDR3 has 14 amino acids. The CDR3 DNA is TGTGCCAGCAGTTCTATCTCCAGGGATTATGGCTACACCTTC. Its translation is CASSSISRDYGYTF.